This entry lists 2 T cell receptor beta chains sequenced from one sample in a study of CD8 T cells in Susac syndrome. With random hexamers, roughly 0.45 to 1 ug RNA was reverse transcribed. TCRdb re-derived calls from the immunoSEQ multiplex PCR reads in MiXCR, one entry per CDR3 protein. This sample carries 250,000 to 300,000 distinct CDR3 sequences, 70% to 90% of them seen once, and the ten largest clones take around 0.2%. What was sequenced was CD8+ T cells from PBMCs. The receptors were sampled from a human donor with multiple sclerosis.

This sequence joins TRBV5-1 and TRBJ2-1, with TRBD2 matching over 16 bases. The CDR3 consists of 17 residues. Per germline, CDR1 SGHRS and CDR2 YFSETQ. The ends lost 4 bases at V and 4 bases at J; junction bases unmatched: 5. The CDR3 nucleotides read TGCGCCAGCAGCCCCGGGACTAGCGGGAGGGCATACAATGAGCAGTTCTTC. This gives the protein CASSPGTSGRAYNEQFF.

This clonotype appeared once. The V gene is TRBV28, the J gene TRBJ2-5; no definite D call. This CDR3 contains 15 residues. V dropped 4 bases and J dropped 5 bases, with 17 bases sitting between them. Germline CDR1 and CDR2: MDHEN and SYDVKM. The chain's CDR3 is CASSSITPAAETQYF. The CDR3 region has the DNA TGTGCCAGCAGTTCTATCACCCCAGCCGCGGAGACCCAGTACTTC.